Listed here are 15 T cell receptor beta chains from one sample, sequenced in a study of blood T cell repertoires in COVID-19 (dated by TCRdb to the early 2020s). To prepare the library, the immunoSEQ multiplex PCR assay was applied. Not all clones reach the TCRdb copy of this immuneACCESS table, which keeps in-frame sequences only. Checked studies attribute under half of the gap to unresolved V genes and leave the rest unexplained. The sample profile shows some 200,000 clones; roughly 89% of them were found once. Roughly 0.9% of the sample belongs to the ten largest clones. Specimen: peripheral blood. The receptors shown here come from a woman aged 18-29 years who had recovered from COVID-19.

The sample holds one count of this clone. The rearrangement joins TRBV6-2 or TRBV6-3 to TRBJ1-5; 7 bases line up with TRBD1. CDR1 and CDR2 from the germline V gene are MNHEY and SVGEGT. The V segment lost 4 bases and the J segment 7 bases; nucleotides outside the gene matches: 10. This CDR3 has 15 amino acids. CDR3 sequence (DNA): TGTGCCAGCAGTTCGATTGGGACAGTTCGGCAGCCCCAGCATTTT. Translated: CASSSIGTVRQPQHF.

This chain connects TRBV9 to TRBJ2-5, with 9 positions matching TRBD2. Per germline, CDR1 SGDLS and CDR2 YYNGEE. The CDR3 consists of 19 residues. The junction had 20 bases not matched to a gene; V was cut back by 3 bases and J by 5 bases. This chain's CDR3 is CASSGPPKRGDSRGETQYF. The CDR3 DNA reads TGTGCCAGCAGCGGACCGCCCAAGCGGGGGGATTCTCGAGGGGAGACCCAGTACTTC.

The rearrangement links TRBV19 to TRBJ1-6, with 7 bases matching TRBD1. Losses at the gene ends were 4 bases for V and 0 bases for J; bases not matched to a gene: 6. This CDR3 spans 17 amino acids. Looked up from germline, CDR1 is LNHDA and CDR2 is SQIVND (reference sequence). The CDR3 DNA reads TGTGCCAGTAGTAGTGGACAGGCAAGCTCCTATAATTCACCCCTCCACTTT. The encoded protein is CASSSGQASSYNSPLHF.

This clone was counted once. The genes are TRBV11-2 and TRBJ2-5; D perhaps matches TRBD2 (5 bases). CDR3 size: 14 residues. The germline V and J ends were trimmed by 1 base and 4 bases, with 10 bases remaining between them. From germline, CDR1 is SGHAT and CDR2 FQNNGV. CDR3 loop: CASSLASLRETQYF. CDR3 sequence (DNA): TGTGCCAGCAGCTTAGCTAGCCTCAGAGAGACCCAGTACTTC.

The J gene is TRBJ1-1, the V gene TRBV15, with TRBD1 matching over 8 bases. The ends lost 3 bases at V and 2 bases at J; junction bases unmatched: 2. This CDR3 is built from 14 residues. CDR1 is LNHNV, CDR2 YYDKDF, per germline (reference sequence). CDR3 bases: TGTGCCACCAGCAGGGACAGGGCCAACACTGAAGCTTTCTTT. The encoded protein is CATSRDRANTEAFF.

CDR3 nucleotide sequence: TGTGCCAGCAGTCCGGACAGGGACTACGAGCAGTACTTC. It translates to CASSPDRDYEQYF. J is TRBJ2-7 and V is TRBV12-3 or TRBV12-4; 8 nucleotides line up with TRBD1. V shed 5 bases, J shed 3 bases, and the junction held 3 bases outside the gene matches. This CDR3 contains 13 residues.

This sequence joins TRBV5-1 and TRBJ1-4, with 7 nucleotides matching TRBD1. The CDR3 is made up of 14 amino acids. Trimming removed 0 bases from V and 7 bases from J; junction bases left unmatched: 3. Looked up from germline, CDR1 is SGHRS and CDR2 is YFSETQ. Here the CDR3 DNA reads TGCGCCAGCAGCTTGGACAGGGGACGTGAAAAACTGTTTTTT. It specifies CASSLDRGREKLFF.

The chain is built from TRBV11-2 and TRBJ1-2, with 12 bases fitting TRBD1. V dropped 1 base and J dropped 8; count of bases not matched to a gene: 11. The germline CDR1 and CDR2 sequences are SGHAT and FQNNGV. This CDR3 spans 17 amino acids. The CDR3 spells CASSLVERGQGARGYTF. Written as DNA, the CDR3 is TGTGCCAGCAGCTTAGTGGAGAGGGGACAGGGGGCTCGAGGCTACACCTTC.

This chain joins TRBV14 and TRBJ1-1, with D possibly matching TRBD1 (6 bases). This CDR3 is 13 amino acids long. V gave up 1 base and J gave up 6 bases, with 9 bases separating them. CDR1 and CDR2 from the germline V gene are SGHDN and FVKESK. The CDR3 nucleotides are TGTGCCAGCAGCCAAGTGCAGGGGCCTGAAGCTTTCTTT. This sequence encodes CASSQVQGPEAFF.

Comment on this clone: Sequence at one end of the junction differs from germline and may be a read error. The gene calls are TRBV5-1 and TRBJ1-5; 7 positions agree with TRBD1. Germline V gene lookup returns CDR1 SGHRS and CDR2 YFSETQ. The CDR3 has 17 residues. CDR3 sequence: CASSPGLQGFKQSAPAF. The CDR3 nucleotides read TGCGCCAGCAGCCCGGGTCTACAGGGGTTTAAGCAATCAGCCCCAGCATTT.

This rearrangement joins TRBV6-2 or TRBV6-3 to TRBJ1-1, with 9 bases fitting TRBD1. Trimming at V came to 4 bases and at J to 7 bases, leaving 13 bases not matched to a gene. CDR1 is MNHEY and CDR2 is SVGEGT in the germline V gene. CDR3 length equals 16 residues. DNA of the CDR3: TGTGCCAGCAGTTCCGTACCGGGACAGGGTTTGGGTGAAGCTTTCTTT. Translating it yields CASSSVPGQGLGEAFF.

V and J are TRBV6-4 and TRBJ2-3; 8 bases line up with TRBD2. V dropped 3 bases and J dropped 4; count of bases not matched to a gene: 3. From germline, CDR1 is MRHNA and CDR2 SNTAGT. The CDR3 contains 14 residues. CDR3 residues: CASSEAGDADTQYF. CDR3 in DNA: TGTGCCAGCAGTGAAGCGGGGGACGCAGATACGCAGTATTTT.

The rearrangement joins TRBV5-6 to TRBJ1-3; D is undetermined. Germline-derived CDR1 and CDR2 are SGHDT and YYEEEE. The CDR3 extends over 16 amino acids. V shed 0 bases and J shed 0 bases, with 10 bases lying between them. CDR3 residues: CASSLVGSSSGNTIYF. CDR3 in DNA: TGTGCCAGCAGCTTGGTGGGCAGTTCCTCTGGAAACACCATATATTTT.

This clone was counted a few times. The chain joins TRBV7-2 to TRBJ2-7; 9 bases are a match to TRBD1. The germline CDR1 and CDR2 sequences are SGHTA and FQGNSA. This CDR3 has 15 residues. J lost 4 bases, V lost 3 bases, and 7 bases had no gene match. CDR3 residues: CASSLGQGVYYEQYV. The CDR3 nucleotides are TGTGCCAGCAGCTTGGGACAGGGAGTTTATTACGAGCAGTACGTC.

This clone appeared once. As DNA, the CDR3 is TGTGCCAGCAGCTTGGGTTATATGGGACAGGGAACTACTGGGGCCAACGTCCTGACTTTC. It encodes CASSLGYMGQGTTGANVLTF. V gene TRBV5-4 combines with J gene TRBJ2-6; 9 positions agree with TRBD1. The CDR3 has 20 amino acids. V was clipped by 0 bases and J by 2 bases; unmatched bases: 12. Germline V CDR1 and CDR2: SGHNT, YYREEE (reference sequence).